Each of the 28 T cell receptor beta chains below was sequenced from the same sample in a study of neoadjuvant anti-PD-1 for oral cavity cancer. Time point described: after neoadjuvant nivolumab, at surgical resection. Repertoires were generated with immunoSEQ multiplex PCR, while TCRdb's copy carries only in-frame clones and drops some. This table holds around 13,000 clones, roughly 71% found once. The sample was PBMCs, taken after nivolumab (anti-PD-1) treatment. All receptors come from a person between 40 and 79 years old with oral cavity squamous cell carcinoma.

The chain combines TRBV7-8 with TRBJ1-1; 9 nucleotides match TRBD1. The CDR3 covers 17 residues. J gave up 6 bases and V 1 base, and 12 bases lay outside the gene matches. Germline CDR1 reads SGHVS; CDR2 reads FQNEAQ. This CDR3 reads CASSLVGTGRDIAEAFF. The CDR3 nucleotides are TGTGCCAGCAGCTTAGTCGGGACAGGGCGGGATATCGCTGAAGCTTTCTTT.

The V call is TRBV27, the J call TRBJ2-7; the D call may be TRBD1 or TRBD2 (5 bases each). The CDR3 contains 14 residues. V lost 3 bases and J 3 bases, leaving 12 bases between the germline ends. CDR1 and CDR2 (germline): MNHEY, SMNVEV (reference sequence). In DNA form, the CDR3 reads TGTGCCAGCAGTTTGGTACAGGCGGGCTACGAGCAGTACTTC. Translated, it gives CASSLVQAGYEQYF.

The chain employs TRBV11-2 and TRBJ2-1; 14 bases line up with TRBD2. Unmatched junction bases numbered 6, after V lost 5 bases and J lost 6 bases. The CDR3 loop spans 16 amino acids. The V gene's germline CDR1 is SGHAT and CDR2 FQNNGV. CDR3 residues: CASSPKGTSGSNEQFF. The DNA of the CDR3 is TGTGCCAGCAGCCCTAAGGGGACTAGCGGGAGCAATGAGCAGTTCTTC.

A single count supports this clone. The rearrangement uses TRBV7-3 and TRBJ2-5, with a possible D match to TRBD2 (6 bases). This CDR3 has 14 residues. CDR1 is SGHTA and CDR2 is FQGTGA in the germline V gene. V was trimmed by 0 bases and J by 1 base, leaving 6 bases between them. CDR3 nucleotide sequence: TGTGCCAGCAGCTTAACGGGGGGCCAAGAGACCCAGTACTTC. Encoded protein: CASSLTGGQETQYF. The full variable domain, in which reference TRBV7-3 and TRBJ2-5 provide the parts outside the CDR3, is GAGVSQTPSNKVTEKGKYVELRCDPISGHTALYWYRQSLGQGPEFLIYFQGTGAADDSGLPNDRFFAVRPEGSVSTLKIQRTERGDSAVYLCASSLTGGQETQYFGPGTRLLVL.

J is TRBJ2-2 and V is TRBV5-1, with a weak D call TRBD1 (7 bases). The CDR3 has 15 amino acids. CDR1 is SGHRS and CDR2 is YFSETQ in the germline V gene. Trimming pared 5 bases from V and 4 bases from J, leaving 15 bases between. This CDR3 is CASRKQGGRTGELFF. The CDR3 bases are TGCGCCAGCAGGAAGCAGGGGGGTCGCACCGGGGAGCTGTTTTTT.

In this sample, this clone turned up once. The chain combines TRBV5-5 with TRBJ1-4; D not certain. Germline CDR1 and CDR2: SGHKS and YYEKEE (reference sequence). CDR3 length equals 14 residues. V was clipped by 3 bases and J by 5 bases, with 11 bases between them. The DNA for the CDR3 is TGTGCCAGCAGCTCCGGTCTCCAGAATGAAAAACTGTTTTTT. Translation: CASSSGLQNEKLFF.

The gene calls are TRBV27 and TRBJ2-1; tentatively, D is TRBD1 (6 bases). There are 17 residues in the CDR3. Per germline, CDR1 MNHEY and CDR2 SMNVEV (reference sequence). V was clipped by 4 bases and J by 0 bases, with 16 bases between them. Here the CDR3 DNA reads TGTGCCAGCAGTTGGCAGGGGCTCCGTGTCTCCTACAATGAGCAGTTCTTC. It specifies CASSWQGLRVSYNEQFF.

The V gene is TRBV4-1, the J gene TRBJ2-7, with D perhaps matching TRBD2 (6 bases). CDR3 length equals 11 residues. From germline, CDR1 is MGHRA and CDR2 YSYEKL. Between the trimmed V and J ends, which lost 1 base and 9 bases, there was a span of 7 bases. The CDR3 here is CASSQGRGQYF. The CDR3 DNA reads TGCGCCAGCAGCCAAGGGCGGGGGCAGTACTTC.

A single count supports this clone. The chain uses TRBV5-4 and TRBJ2-2; TRBD1 is a possible D gene (5 bases). This CDR3 has 15 amino acids. V dropped 5 bases and J dropped 0 bases, with 11 bases sitting between them. Germline CDR1 reads SGHNT; CDR2 reads YYREEE (reference sequence). This CDR3 reads CASSRQSANTGELFF. The CDR3 DNA sequence: TGTGCCAGCAGTCGACAGTCTGCGAACACCGGGGAGCTGTTTTTT.

This clone was detected a few times. This chain connects TRBV5-4 to TRBJ1-2; 9 nucleotides line up with TRBD1. The CDR3 is 15 amino acids. V was clipped by 2 bases and J by 5 bases; unmatched bases: 7. CDR1 is SGHNT and CDR2 is YYREEE in the germline V gene (reference sequence). The CDR3 sequence is CASSFGQGRFYGYTF. The DNA for the CDR3 is TGTGCCAGCAGCTTCGGACAGGGGAGGTTTTATGGCTACACCTTC.

This clone has a single count. The chain combines TRBV2 with TRBJ2-1; D is undetermined. This CDR3 has 13 amino acids. Germline CDR1 and CDR2: SNHLY and FYNNEI. Trimming took off 5 bases at V and 9 bases at J, with 14 bases between the two ends. The CDR3 reads CASSRDAASEQFF. DNA for the CDR3: TGTGCCAGCAGTCGAGACGCGGCCAGTGAGCAGTTCTTC.

This clone was seen a few times. This chain connects TRBV28 to TRBJ2-7; maybe TRBD1 (5 bases). Germline V gives CDR1 MDHEN, CDR2 SYDVKM. Trimming shortened V by 8 bases and J by 1 base, and 9 bases separated the two germline ends. This CDR3 spans 12 amino acids. The CDR3 loop reads CASLRDSYEQYF. CDR3 in DNA: TGTGCCAGCCTCAGGGATTCCTACGAGCAGTACTTC.

The V call is TRBV9, the J call TRBJ2-1; D remains ambiguous. Trimming shortened V by 2 bases and J by 8 bases, and 17 bases separated the two germline ends. CDR3 length: 15 amino acids. Per germline, CDR1 SGDLS and CDR2 YYNGEE. CDR3 sequence: CASSVRALRGYEQFF. The CDR3 nucleotides read TGTGCCAGCAGCGTCCGGGCCCTCCGAGGCTATGAGCAGTTCTTC.

This clone was counted a single time. The genes are TRBV5-1 and TRBJ1-4; 8 bases are a match to TRBD1. CDR3 length: 18 amino acids. With V trimmed by 3 bases and J by 4 bases, 14 bases remained unmatched. CDR1 is SGHRS and CDR2 is YFSETQ in the germline V gene. CDR3 loop: CASSSYKLDRGLNEKLFF. CDR3 coding DNA: TGCGCCAGCAGCTCATACAAATTAGACAGGGGTCTTAATGAAAAACTGTTTTTT. The whole variable domain, filled in from reference TRBV5-1 and TRBJ1-4, reads KAGVTQTPRYLIKTRGQQVTLSCSPISGHRSVSWYQQTPGQGLQFLFEYFSETQRNKGNFPGRFSGRQFSNSRSEMNVSTLELGDSALYLCASSSYKLDRGLNEKLFFGSGTQLSVL.

CDR3 sequence: CASSSGGLYEQYF. The CDR3 DNA reads TGCGCCAGCAGCTCCGGGGGGCTCTACGAGCAGTACTTC. The chain recombines TRBV5-1 with TRBJ2-7; possible D gene TRBD2, 7 bases. The V and J ends lost 3 bases and 3 bases respectively, with 10 bases between them. This CDR3 comprises 13 residues. Per germline, CDR1 SGHRS and CDR2 YFSETQ. Full variable domain (rest looked up from reference TRBV5-1 and TRBJ2-7): KAGVTQTPRYLIKTRGQQVTLSCSPISGHRSVSWYQQTPGQGLQFLFEYFSETQRNKGNFPGRFSGRQFSNSRSEMNVSTLELGDSALYLCASSSGGLYEQYFGPGTRLTVT.

V and J are TRBV14 and TRBJ2-3; D unresolved. Germline V CDR1 and CDR2: SGHDN, FVKESK. This CDR3 has 17 amino acids. Trimming shortened V by 0 bases and J by 0 bases, and 13 bases separated the two germline ends. The CDR3 sequence: CASSQEGPGLSTDTQYF. CDR3 bases: TGTGCCAGCAGCCAAGAAGGTCCGGGCCTAAGCACAGATACGCAGTATTTT. The full variable domain, with the rest looked up from reference TRBV14 and TRBJ2-3, is EAGVTQFPSHSVIEKGQTVTLRCDPISGHDNLYWYRRVMGKEIKFLLHFVKESKQDESGMPNNRFLAERTGGTYSTLKVQPAELEDSGVYFCASSQEGPGLSTDTQYFGPGTRLTVL.

V gene TRBV5-1 combines with J gene TRBJ1-1, with D hard to call. V lost 1 base and J lost 3, with 13 bases in between. This CDR3 contains 15 residues. CDR1 and CDR2 (germline): SGHRS, YFSETQ. The CDR3: CASSLSAGWDTEAFF. CDR3 coding DNA: TGCGCCAGCAGCTTGTCTGCGGGCTGGGACACTGAAGCTTTCTTT.

This sequence joins TRBV5-1 and TRBJ2-3, with TRBD2 as a possible D gene (5 bases). CDR3 length: 14 amino acids. Germline loops: CDR1 SGHRS, CDR2 YFSETQ. V lost 7 bases, J lost 2 bases, and 14 bases lay in between. CDR3 DNA sequence: TGCGCCAGCCGCTGGGAGCGGAACACAGATACGCAGTATTTT. Translation: CASRWERNTDTQYF. The whole variable domain, filled in from reference TRBV5-1 and TRBJ2-3, reads KAGVTQTPRYLIKTRGQQVTLSCSPISGHRSVSWYQQTPGQGLQFLFEYFSETQRNKGNFPGRFSGRQFSNSRSEMNVSTLELGDSALYLCASRWERNTDTQYFGPGTRLTVL.

The chain carries TRBV5-4 and TRBJ1-1; unclear D gene. Germline CDR1 reads SGHNT; CDR2 reads YYREEE (reference sequence). The ends were cut back, 4 bases at V and 3 bases at J, with 7 bases in the middle. This CDR3 comprises 12 residues. The DNA for the CDR3 is TGTGCCAGCAGCGTTCGGGACACTGAAGCTTTCTTT. Translating it yields CASSVRDTEAFF.

This sequence joins TRBV10-1 and TRBJ2-5; D remains ambiguous. With 5 bases removed from V and 1 base from J, the gap between germline ends came to 8 bases. Germline V CDR1 and CDR2: WNHNN, SYGVQD (reference sequence). CDR3 length equals 13 residues. The CDR3 coding sequence is TGCGCCAGCAGTCCCCGGATCCAAGAGACCCAGTACTTC. Translation: CASSPRIQETQYF.

The chain uses TRBV7-9 and TRBJ2-6; a possible D gene is TRBD1 (7 bases). The CDR3 is 17 amino acids. V was clipped by 8 bases and J by 4 bases, with 21 bases between them. The germline CDR1 and CDR2 sequences are SEHNR and FQNEAQ (reference sequence). CDR3 bases: TGTGCCAGCGGCTCCGGAGGGGGCCGTGGCGGGGCCAACGTCCTGACTTTC. Its protein product is CASGSGGGRGGANVLTF.

This clone occurred a few times. The chain joins TRBV7-9 to TRBJ2-1; 7 positions agree with TRBD1. The CDR3 spans 15 residues. Germline CDR1 SEHNR, CDR2 FQNEAQ (reference sequence). Trimming took 4 bases from V and 1 from J; bases not matched to a gene: 4. The CDR3: CASSSGTASYNEQFF. Written as DNA, the CDR3 is TGTGCCAGCAGCTCAGGGACAGCTTCCTACAATGAGCAGTTCTTC.

This chain uses TRBV7-9 with TRBJ2-7, with no clear D. CDR3 length: 16 residues. V was shortened by 5 bases and J by 5 bases, with 22 bases between the two germline ends. Per germline, CDR1 SEHNR and CDR2 FQNEAQ (reference sequence). CDR3 sequence: CASSAGLGARNNEQYF. The CDR3, as DNA: TGTGCCAGCAGCGCCGGCCTCGGCGCCAGGAATAACGAGCAGTACTTC.

This clone came up a few times. V gene TRBV11-2 combines with J gene TRBJ2-1; TRBD2 matches 12 bases. The CDR3 totals 15 residues. V shed 5 bases and J 5 bases; nucleotides not matched to a gene: 4. Looked up from germline, CDR1 is SGHAT and CDR2 is FQNNGV. CDR3 in amino acids: CASSQGTSGHNEQFF. CDR3 bases: TGTGCCAGCAGCCAAGGGACTAGCGGGCACAATGAGCAGTTCTTC.

V gene TRBV6-5 combines with J gene TRBJ2-1, with 9 nucleotides matching TRBD2. The CDR3 spans 16 residues. CDR1 and CDR2 from the germline V gene are MNHEY and SVGAGI. Trimming cost V 2 bases and J 0 bases; bases outside gene matches: 2. CDR3 region: CASSYISGSSYNEQFF. DNA for the CDR3: TGTGCCAGCAGTTACATTAGCGGGAGCTCCTACAATGAGCAGTTCTTC.

The chain employs TRBV4-2 and TRBJ2-7; D tentatively fits TRBD1 or TRBD2 (5 bases each). Germline assignment: CDR1 LGHNA and CDR2 YNFKEQ. V lost 2 bases to trimming and J lost 2 bases, with 10 bases between them. This CDR3 is built from 14 residues. Written as DNA, the CDR3 is TGTGCCAGCAGCCAACAGGGAGAGGCCTACGAGCAGTACTTC. As protein: CASSQQGEAYEQYF.

For the CDR3, the DNA is TGTGCCAGCAGGGGACTAGCGGGGGGAGCAGATACGCAGTATTTT. It codes for CASRGLAGGADTQYF. The chain carries TRBV2 and TRBJ2-3; 15 bases align to TRBD2. J gave up 4 bases and V 6 bases, and 2 bases lay outside the gene matches. CDR3 length: 15 amino acids. Germline V gene sequence: CDR1 SNHLY, CDR2 FYNNEI.

The chain has TRBV30 and TRBJ2-1; TRBD2 agrees at 7 bases. The CDR3 consists of 14 residues. Germline lookup yields CDR1 GTSNPN and CDR2 SVGIG (reference sequence). With V trimmed by 3 bases and J by 6 bases, 8 bases remained unmatched. CDR3 sequence: CAWRVAGATNEQFF. CDR3 in DNA: TGTGCCTGGAGGGTAGCGGGCGCCACCAATGAGCAGTTCTTC.